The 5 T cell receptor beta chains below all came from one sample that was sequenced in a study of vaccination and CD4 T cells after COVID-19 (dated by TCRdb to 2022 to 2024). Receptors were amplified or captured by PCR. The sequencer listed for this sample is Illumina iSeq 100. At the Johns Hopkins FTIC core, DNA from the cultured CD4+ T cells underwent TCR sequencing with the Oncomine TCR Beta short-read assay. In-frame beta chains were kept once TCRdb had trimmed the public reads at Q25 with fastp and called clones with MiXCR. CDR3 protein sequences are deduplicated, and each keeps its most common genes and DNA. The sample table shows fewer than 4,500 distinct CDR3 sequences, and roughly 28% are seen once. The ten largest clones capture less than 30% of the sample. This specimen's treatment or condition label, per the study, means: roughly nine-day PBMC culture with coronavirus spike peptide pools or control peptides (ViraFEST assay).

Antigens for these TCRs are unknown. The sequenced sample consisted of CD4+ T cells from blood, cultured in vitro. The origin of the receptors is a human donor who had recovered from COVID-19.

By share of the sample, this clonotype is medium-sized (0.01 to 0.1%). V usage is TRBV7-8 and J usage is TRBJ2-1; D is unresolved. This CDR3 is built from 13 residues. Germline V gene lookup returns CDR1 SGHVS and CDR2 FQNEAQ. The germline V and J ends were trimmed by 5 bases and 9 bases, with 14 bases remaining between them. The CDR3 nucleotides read TGTGCCAGCAGCCTCCCTTTTCTCTCTGAGCAGTTCTTC. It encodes CASSLPFLSEQFF.

CDR3 bases: TGTGCCACGACAGGGCGTCGGGGCACCGGGGAGCTGTTTTTT. Amino acid sequence: CATTGRRGTGELFF. V usage is TRBV27 and J usage is TRBJ2-2, with TRBD1 matching over 7 bases. Germline V lookup: CDR1 MNHEY, CDR2 SMNVEV (reference sequence). The V gene end was trimmed by 10 bases and the J gene end by 4 bases; junction bases not matched to a gene: 9. The CDR3 extends over 14 amino acids.

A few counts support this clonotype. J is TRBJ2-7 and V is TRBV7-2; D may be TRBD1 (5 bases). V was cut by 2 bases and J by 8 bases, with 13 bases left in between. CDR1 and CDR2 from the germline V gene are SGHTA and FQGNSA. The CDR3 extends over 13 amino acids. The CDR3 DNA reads TGTGCCAGCAGCTTATTCGAAAGGGGAAAGCAGTACTTC. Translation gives CASSLFERGKQYF.

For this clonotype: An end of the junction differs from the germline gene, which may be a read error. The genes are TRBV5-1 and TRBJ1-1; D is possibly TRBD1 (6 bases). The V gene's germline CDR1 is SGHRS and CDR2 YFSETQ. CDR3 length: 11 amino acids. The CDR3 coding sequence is TGCACCAGCAAGGGGGAGACTGAAGCTTTCTTT. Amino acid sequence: CTSKGETEAFF.

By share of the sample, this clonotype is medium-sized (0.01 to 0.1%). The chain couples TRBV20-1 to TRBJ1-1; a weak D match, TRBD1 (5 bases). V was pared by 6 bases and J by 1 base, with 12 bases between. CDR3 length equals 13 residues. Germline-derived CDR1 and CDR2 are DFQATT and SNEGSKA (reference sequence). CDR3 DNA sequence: TGCAGTGCCTTCAGGGTACAGAACACTGAAGCTTTCTTT. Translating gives CSAFRVQNTEAFF.